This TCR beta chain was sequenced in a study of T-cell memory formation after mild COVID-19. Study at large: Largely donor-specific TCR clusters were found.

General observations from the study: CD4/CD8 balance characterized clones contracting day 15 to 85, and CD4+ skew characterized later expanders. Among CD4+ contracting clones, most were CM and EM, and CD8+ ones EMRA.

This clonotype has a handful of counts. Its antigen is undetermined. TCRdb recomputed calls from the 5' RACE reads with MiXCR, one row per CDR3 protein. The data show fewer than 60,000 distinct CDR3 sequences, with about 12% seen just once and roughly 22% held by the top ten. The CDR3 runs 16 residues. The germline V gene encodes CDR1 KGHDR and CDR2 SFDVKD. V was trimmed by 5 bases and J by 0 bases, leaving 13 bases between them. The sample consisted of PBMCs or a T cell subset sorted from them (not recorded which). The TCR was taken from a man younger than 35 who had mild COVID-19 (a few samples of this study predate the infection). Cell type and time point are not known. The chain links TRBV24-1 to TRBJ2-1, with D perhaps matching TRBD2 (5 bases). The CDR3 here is CATSAALVSSYNEQFF. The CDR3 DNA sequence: TGTGCCACCAGTGCCGCACTAGTTAGCTCCTACAATGAGCAGTTCTTC.